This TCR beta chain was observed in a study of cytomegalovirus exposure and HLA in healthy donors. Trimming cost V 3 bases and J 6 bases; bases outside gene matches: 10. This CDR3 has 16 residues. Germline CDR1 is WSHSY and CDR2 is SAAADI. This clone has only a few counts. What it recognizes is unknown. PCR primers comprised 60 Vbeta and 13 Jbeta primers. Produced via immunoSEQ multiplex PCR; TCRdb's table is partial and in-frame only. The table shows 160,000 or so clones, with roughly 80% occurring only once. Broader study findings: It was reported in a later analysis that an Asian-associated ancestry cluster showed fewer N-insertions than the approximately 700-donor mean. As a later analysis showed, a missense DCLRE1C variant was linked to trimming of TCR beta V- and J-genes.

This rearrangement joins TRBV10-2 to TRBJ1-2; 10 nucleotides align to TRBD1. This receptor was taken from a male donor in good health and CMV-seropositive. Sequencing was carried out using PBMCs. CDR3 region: CASSDDITTGGNGYTF. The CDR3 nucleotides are TGCGCCAGCAGTGACGACATAACGACAGGGGGCAATGGCTACACCTTC.